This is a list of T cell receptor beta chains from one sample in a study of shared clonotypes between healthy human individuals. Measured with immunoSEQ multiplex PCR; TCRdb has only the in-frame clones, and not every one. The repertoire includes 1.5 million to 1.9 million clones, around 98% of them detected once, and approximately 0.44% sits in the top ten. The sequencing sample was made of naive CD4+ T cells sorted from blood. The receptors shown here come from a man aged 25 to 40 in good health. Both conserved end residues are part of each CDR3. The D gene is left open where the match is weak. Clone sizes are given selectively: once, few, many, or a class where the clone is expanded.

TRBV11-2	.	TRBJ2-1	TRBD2	CASSLDPGLASSSYNEQFF	TGTGCCAGCAGCTTAGATCCTGGACTAGCGTCGAGCTCCTACAATGAGCAGTTCTTC
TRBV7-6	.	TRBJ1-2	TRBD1	CASSEQTGGGGYTF	TGTGCCAGCAGCGAACAAACAGGGGGTGGTGGCTACACCTTC
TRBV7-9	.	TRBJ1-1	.	CASSIAGPPEAFF	TGTGCCAGCAGCATCGCAGGGCCTCCTGAAGCTTTCTTT
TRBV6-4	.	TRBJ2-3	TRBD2	CARPIAGDTQYF	TGTGCCAGGCCTATAGCGGGGGATACGCAGTATTTT
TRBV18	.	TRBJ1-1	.	CASSPWDSGNTEAFF	TGTGCCAGCTCACCATGGGACTCTGGGAACACTGAAGCTTTCTTT
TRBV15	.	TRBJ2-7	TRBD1	CATSRSDRGHIQQYF	TGTGCCACCAGCAGATCGGACAGGGGGCACATTCAGCAGTACTTC
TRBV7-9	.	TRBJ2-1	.	CASSLHSPGDEQFF	TGTGCCAGCAGCTTACATTCTCCCGGGGATGAGCAGTTCTTC
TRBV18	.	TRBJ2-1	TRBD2	CASSLSGGGDNEQFF	TGTGCCAGCTCTTTGAGCGGGGGGGGAGACAATGAGCAGTTCTTC
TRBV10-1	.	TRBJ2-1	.	CASSEAGGYNEQFF	TGCGCCAGCAGTGAGGCAGGGGGGTACAATGAGCAGTTCTTC
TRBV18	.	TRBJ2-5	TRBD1	CASSRDRLQETQYF	TGTGCCAGCTCACGGGACAGATTACAAGAGACCCAGTACTTC
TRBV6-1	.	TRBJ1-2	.	CASSLKGDGYTF	TGTGCCAGCAGCCTAAAAGGGGATGGCTACACCTTC
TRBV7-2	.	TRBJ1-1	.	CASSNQRGLEAFF	TGTGCCAGCAGCAATCAAAGAGGGCTTGAAGCTTTCTTT
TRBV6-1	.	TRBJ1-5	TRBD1	CASSPLDRGEQPQHF	TGTGCCAGCAGTCCCCTCGACAGGGGGGAACAGCCCCAGCATTTT
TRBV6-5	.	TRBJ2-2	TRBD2	CASSAGLVAGELFF	TGTGCCAGCAGTGCGGGACTAGTGGCCGGGGAGCTGTTTTTT
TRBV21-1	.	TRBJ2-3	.	CASGISKCGLTDTQYF	TGTGCCAGCGGGATCTCGAAGTGTGGCCTCACAGATACGCAGTATTTT
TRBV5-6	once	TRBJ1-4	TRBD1	CASSFRDRTNEKLFF	TGTGCCAGCAGCTTCCGGGACAGGACTAATGAAAAACTGTTTTTT
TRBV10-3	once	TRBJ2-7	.	CAIEGPGSYEQYF	TGTGCCATCGAGGGCCCAGGGTCCTACGAGCAGTACTTC
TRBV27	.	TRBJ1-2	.	CASSLGAATDYGYTF	TGTGCCAGCAGTTTGGGTGCGGCAACGGACTATGGCTACACCTTC
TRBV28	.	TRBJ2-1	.	CASSFFGLLTQSGRGRNEQFF	TGTGCCAGCAGTTTCTTTGGGCTTTTAACCCAGTCCGGGAGGGGGCGCAATGAGCAGTTCTTC
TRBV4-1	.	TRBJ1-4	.	CASSQAIVAGQNEKLFF	TGCGCCAGCAGCCAAGCCATTGTGGCAGGCCAGAATGAAAAACTGTTTTTT
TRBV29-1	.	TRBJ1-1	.	CSVARQTNTEAFF	TGCAGCGTGGCAAGACAGACTAACACTGAAGCTTTCTTT
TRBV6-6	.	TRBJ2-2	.	CASRTGTLGELFF	TGTGCCAGCAGGACCGGGACACTCGGGGAGCTGTTTTTT
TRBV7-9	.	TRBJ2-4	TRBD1	CASSFLRTGLAKNIQYF	TGTGCCAGCAGCTTTCTACGGACAGGGCTAGCCAAAAACATTCAGTACTTC
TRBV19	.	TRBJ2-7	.	CASGAGSGSYEQYF	TGTGCCAGCGGGGCAGGGTCAGGTTCCTACGAGCAGTACTTC
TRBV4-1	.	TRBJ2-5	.	CASSQVAGQETQYF	TGCGCCAGCAGCCAAGTCGCGGGACAAGAGACCCAGTACTTC
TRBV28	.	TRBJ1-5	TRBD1	CASSSKPWGRTGQGSYQPQHF	TGTGCCAGCAGTTCAAAACCTTGGGGTAGGACGGGACAGGGTTCCTATCAGCCCCAGCATTTT
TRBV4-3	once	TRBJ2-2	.	CASSPLNQAGELFF	TGCGCCAGCAGCCCCCTAAATCAGGCCGGGGAGCTGTTTTTT
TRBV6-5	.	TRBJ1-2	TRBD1	CASRRTGSSLYGYTF	TGTGCCAGCAGGCGGACAGGGTCTAGTCTCTATGGCTACACCTTC
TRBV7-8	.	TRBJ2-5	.	CASSPTGQETQYF	TGTGCCAGCAGCCCGACAGGCCAAGAGACCCAGTACTTC
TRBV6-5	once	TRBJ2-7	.	CASGDPLSEQYF	TGTGCCAGCGGCGACCCCCTTTCCGAGCAGTACTTC
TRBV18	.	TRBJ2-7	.	CASSRLLDEQYF	TGTGCCAGCTCACGCTTGCTAGATGAGCAGTACTTC
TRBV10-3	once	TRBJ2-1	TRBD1	CAISESPDRGPSYNEQFF	TGTGCCATCAGTGAGTCCCCTGACAGGGGGCCAAGCTACAATGAGCAGTTCTTC
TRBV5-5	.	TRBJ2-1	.	CASSSQEGSSYNEQFF	TGTGCCAGCAGCTCTCAGGAGGGGTCCTCCTACAATGAGCAGTTCTTC
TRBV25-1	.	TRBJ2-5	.	CASSESRKEETQYF	TGTGCCAGCAGTGAATCTCGTAAAGAAGAGACCCAGTACTTC
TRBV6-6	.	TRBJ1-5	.	CASSYSGLNQPQHF	TGTGCCAGCAGTTACTCAGGGCTCAATCAGCCCCAGCATTTT
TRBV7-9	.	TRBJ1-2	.	CASSLAVREVGGYTF	TGTGCCAGCAGCTTAGCGGTTAGGGAGGTCGGTGGCTACACCTTC
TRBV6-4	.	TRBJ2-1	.	CASRKEELGGEQFF	TGTGCCAGCAGGAAGGAGGAGCTGGGGGGTGAGCAGTTCTTC
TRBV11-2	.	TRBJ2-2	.	CASSLRRGRPGELFF	TGTGCCAGCAGCTTAAGGCGGGGCCGCCCCGGGGAGCTGTTTTTT
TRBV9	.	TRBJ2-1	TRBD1	CASSGWDSGNEQFF	TGTGCCAGCAGCGGCTGGGACAGTGGAAATGAGCAGTTCTTC
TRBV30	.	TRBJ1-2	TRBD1	CACTTGANYGYTF	TGTGCCTGCACCACAGGGGCGAACTATGGCTACACCTTC
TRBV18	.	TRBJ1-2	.	CASSPGTLYVSYGYTF	TGTGCCAGCTCCCCGGGCACCCTATACGTCAGCTATGGCTACACCTTC
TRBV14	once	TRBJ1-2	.	CASSQQRQLNNYGYTF	TGTGCCAGCAGCCAACAGAGACAGCTGAATAACTATGGCTACACCTTC
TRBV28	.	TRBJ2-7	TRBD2	CASTGGGSRYEQYF	TGTGCCAGCACCGGGGGGGGAAGTAGGTACGAGCAGTACTTC
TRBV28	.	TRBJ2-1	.	CASSLGGYNEQFF	TGTGCCAGCAGTCTCGGCGGCTACAATGAGCAGTTCTTC
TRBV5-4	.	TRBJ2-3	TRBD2	CASSSSGRTSTDTQYF	TGTGCCAGCAGCTCCAGCGGGAGGACTAGCACAGATACGCAGTATTTT
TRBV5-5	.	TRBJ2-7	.	CASSPAAAYEQYF	TGTGCCAGCAGCCCAGCGGCGGCCTACGAGCAGTACTTC
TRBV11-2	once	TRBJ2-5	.	CASSLDLRVRETQYF	TGTGCCAGCAGCTTAGATCTCAGGGTTCGGGAGACCCAGTACTTC
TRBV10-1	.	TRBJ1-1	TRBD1	CASSSGQGMNTEAFF	TGCGCCAGCAGTTCGGGACAGGGGATGAACACTGAAGCTTTCTTT
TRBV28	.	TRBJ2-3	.	CASSFLRDTQYF	TGTGCCAGCAGTTTCCTCCGAGATACGCAGTATTTT
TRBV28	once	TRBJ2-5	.	CASRKTHQETQYF	TGTGCCAGCAGGAAGACACACCAAGAGACCCAGTACTTC
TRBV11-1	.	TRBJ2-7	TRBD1	CASSYDRAYEQYF	TGTGCCAGCAGCTACGACAGGGCCTACGAGCAGTACTTC
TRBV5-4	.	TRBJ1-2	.	CASSLTETLGYTF	TGTGCCAGCAGCCTAACAGAGACCTTGGGCTACACCTTC
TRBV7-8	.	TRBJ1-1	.	CASSPRGRANTEAFF	TGTGCCAGCAGCCCTCGGGGACGGGCGAACACTGAAGCTTTCTTT
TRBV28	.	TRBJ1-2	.	CATYSYGYTF	TGTGCCACCTACAGCTATGGCTACACCTTC